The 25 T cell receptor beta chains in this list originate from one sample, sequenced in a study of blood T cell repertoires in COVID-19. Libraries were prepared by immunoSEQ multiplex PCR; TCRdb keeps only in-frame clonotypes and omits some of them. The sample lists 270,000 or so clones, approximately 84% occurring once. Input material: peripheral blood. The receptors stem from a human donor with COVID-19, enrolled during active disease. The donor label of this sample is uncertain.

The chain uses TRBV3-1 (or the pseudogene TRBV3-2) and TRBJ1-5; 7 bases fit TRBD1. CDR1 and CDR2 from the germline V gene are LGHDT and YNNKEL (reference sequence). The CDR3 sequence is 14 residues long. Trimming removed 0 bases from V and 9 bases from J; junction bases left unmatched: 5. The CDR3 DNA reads TGTGCCAGCAGCCAAGATTTGGGACAGCCGCCCCAGCATTTT. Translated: CASSQDLGQPPQHF.

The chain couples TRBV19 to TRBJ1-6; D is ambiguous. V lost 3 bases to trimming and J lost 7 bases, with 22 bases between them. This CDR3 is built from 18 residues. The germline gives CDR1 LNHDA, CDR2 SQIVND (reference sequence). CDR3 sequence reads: CASSIRIGRERLNSPLHF. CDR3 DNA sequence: TGTGCCAGTAGTATTCGAATCGGCAGAGAAAGACTGAATTCACCCCTCCACTTT.

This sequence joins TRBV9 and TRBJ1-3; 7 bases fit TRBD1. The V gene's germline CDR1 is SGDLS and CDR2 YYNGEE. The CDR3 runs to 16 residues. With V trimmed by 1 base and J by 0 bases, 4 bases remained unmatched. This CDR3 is CASSVQDRPSGNTIYF. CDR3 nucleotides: TGTGCCAGCAGCGTACAGGACAGGCCCTCTGGAAACACCATATATTTT.

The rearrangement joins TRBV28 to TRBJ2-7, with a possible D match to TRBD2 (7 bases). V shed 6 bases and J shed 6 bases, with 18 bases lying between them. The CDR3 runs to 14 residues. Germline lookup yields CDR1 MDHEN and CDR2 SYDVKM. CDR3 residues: CASSPRGGVVEQYF. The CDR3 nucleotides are TGTGCCAGCAGCCCTAGAGGGGGGGTCGTCGAGCAGTACTTC.

The CDR3 DNA reads as TGTGCCAGCAGAAAGGGGGAAGCCAGTGGCTACACCTTC. This gives the protein CASRKGEASGYTF. The genes are TRBV12-3 or TRBV12-4 and TRBJ1-2; a weak D match, TRBD1 (6 bases). The V and J ends lost 6 bases and 7 bases respectively, with 15 bases between them. This CDR3 has 13 amino acids.

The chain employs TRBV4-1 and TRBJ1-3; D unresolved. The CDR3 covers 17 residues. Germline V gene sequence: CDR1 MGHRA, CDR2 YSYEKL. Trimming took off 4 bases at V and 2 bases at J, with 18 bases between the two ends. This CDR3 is CASSLRGGSGTGNTIYF. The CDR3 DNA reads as TGCGCCAGCAGCCTTCGAGGAGGGTCGGGAACTGGAAACACCATATATTTT.

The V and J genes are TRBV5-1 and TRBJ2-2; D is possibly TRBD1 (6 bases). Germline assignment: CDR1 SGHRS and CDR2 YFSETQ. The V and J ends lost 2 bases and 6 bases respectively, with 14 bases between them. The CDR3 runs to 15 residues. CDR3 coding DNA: TGCGCCAGCAGCTTACAGGGTGTAGGGGCCGGGGAGCTGTTTTTT. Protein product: CASSLQGVGAGELFF.

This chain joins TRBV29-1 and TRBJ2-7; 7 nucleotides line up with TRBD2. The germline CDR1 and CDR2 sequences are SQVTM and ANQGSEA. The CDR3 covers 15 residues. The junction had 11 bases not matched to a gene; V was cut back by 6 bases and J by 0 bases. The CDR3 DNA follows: TGCAGCGTGGCTCTCTACCGGACTAGCTCCTACGAGCAGTACTTC. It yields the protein CSVALYRTSSYEQYF.

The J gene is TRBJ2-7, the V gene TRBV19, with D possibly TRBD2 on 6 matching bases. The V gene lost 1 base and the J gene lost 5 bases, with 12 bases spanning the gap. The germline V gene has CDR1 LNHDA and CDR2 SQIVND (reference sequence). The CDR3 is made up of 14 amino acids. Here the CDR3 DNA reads TGTGCCAGTAGTATAGCGGGAGTCGTCAACGAGCAGTACTTC. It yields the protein CASSIAGVVNEQYF.

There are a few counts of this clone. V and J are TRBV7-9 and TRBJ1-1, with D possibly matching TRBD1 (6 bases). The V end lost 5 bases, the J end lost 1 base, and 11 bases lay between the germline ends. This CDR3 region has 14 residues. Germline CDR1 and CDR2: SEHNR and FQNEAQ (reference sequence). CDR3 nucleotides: TGTGCCAGCAGCGCGAGAGGGGGGAACACTGAAGCTTTCTTT. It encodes CASSARGGNTEAFF.

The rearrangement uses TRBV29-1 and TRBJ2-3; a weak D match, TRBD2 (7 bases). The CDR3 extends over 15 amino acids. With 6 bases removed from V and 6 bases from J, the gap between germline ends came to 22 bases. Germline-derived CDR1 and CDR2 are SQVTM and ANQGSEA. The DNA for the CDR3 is TGCAGCGTCACCCGGAGGGGGGGGGCCCCCGATACGCAGTATTTT. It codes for CSVTRRGGAPDTQYF.

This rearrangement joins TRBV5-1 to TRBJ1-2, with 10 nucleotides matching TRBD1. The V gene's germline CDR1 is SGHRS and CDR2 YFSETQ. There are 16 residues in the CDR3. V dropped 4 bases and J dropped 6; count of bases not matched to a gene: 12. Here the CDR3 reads CASSAAGTGVTDGYTF. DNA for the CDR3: TGCGCCAGCAGCGCGGCAGGGACAGGGGTAACGGATGGCTACACCTTC.

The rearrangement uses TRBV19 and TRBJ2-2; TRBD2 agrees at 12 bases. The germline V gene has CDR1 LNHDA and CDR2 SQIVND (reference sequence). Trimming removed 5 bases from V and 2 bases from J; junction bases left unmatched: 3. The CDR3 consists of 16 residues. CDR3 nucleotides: TGTGCCAGTAGTCCTAGCGGGAGGGTTAACACCGGGGAGCTGTTTTTT. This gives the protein CASSPSGRVNTGELFF. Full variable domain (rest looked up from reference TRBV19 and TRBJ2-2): DGGITQSPKYLFRKEGQNVTLSCEQNLNHDAMYWYRQDPGQGLRLIYYSQIVNDFQKGDIAEGYSVSREKKESFPLTVTSAQKNPTAFYLCASSPSGRVNTGELFFGEGSRLTVL.

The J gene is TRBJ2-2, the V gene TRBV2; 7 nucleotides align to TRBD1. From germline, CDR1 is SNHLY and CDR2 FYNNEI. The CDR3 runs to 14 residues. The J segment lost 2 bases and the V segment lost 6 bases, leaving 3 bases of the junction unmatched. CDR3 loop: CASSRDRNTGELFF. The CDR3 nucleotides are TGTGCCAGCAGCCGGGACAGAAACACCGGGGAGCTGTTTTTT.

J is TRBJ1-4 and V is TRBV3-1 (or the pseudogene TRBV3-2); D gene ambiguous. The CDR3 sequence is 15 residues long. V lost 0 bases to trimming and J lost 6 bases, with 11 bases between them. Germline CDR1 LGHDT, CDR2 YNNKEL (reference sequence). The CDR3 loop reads CASSQDSGGDEKLFF. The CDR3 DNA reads TGTGCCAGCAGCCAAGATTCCGGAGGAGATGAAAAACTGTTTTTT.

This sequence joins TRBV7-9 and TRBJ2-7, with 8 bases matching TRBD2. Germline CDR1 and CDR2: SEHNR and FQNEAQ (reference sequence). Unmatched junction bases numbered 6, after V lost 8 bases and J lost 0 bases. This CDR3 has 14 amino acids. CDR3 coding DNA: TGTGCCAGCGTTCGGGGGGGGAGCTCCTACGAGCAGTACTTC. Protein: CASVRGGSSYEQYF.

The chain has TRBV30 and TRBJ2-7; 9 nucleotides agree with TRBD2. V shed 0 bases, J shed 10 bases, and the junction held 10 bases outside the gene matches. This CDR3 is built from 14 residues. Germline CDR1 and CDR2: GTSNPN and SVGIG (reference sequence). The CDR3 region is CAWSVGLAGTRQYF. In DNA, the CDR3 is TGTGCCTGGAGTGTGGGGCTAGCGGGGACGCGTCAGTACTTC.

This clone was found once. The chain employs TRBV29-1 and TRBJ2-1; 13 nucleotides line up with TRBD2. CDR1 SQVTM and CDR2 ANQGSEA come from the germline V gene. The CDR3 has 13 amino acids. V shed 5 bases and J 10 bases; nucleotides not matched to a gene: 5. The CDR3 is CSVRTSGSREQFF. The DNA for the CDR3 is TGCAGCGTTAGGACTAGCGGGAGCAGGGAGCAGTTCTTC.

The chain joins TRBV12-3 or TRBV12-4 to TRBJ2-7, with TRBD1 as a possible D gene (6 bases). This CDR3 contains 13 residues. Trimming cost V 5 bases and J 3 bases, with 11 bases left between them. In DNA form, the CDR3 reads TGTGCCAGCAGTCCGACAGGTCTCTACGAGCAGTACTTC. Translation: CASSPTGLYEQYF.

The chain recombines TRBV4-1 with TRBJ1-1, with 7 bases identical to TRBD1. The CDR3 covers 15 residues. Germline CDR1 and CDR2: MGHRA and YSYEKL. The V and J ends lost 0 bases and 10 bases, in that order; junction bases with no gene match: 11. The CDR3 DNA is TGCGCCAGCAGCCAAGATAGACAGGGAGGTAGGGGAGCTTTCTTT. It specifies CASSQDRQGGRGAFF.

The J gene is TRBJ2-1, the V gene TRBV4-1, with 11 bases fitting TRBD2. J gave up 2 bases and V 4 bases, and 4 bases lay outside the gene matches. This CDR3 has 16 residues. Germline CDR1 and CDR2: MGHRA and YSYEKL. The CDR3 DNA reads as TGCGCCAGCAGCCTGTCTAGCGGGAGGACCTACAATGAGCAGTTCTTC. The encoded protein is CASSLSSGRTYNEQFF.

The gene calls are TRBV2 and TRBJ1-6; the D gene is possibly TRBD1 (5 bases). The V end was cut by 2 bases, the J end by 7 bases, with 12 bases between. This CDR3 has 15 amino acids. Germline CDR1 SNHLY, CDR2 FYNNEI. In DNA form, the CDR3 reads TGTGCCAGCAGTGAATGGCAGGGCGAGAATTCACCCCTCCACTTT. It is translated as CASSEWQGENSPLHF.

The CDR3 DNA is TGTGCCAGCAGATTGACAGGGGATTTAACAAGGGACAATGAGCAGTTCTTC. It specifies CASRLTGDLTRDNEQFF. The chain is built from TRBV28 and TRBJ2-1, with 8 nucleotides matching TRBD1. This CDR3 comprises 17 residues. Germline V lookup: CDR1 MDHEN, CDR2 SYDVKM. V dropped 6 bases and J dropped 5; count of bases not matched to a gene: 15.

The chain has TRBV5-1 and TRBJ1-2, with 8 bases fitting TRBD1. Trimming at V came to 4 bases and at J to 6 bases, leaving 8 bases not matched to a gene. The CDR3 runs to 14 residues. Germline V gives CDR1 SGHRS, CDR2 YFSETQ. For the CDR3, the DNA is TGCGCCAGCAGCCCCCGGGACAGGCTGAATGGCTACACCTTC. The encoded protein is CASSPRDRLNGYTF.

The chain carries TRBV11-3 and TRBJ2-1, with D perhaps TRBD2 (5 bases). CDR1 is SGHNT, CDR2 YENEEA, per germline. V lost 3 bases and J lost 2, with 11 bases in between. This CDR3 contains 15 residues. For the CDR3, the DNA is TGTGCCAGCAGCTTGGGTCAGAGGGCCTACAATGAGCAGTTCTTC. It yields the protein CASSLGQRAYNEQFF.